This TCR beta chain emerged from a study of T-cell memory formation after mild COVID-19. The study, taken as a whole, reports: CD4+ bias marked clones expanding day 15 to 37, unlike balanced contracting clones.

This CDR3 has 17 residues. The V gene lost 3 bases and the J gene lost 0 bases, with 16 bases spanning the gap. Per the germline V gene, CDR1 is SGHAT and CDR2 is FQNNGV. TCRdb processed the 5' RACE reads anew with MiXCR; each CDR3 protein has one entry. This sample yields just over 400,000 distinct CDR3 sequences, of which roughly a quarter are seen a single time; under 15% belongs to the top ten. Concerning this clonotype: As yet, its antigen is unknown.

The sequence was obtained from an adult woman who had mild COVID-19 (a few samples of this study predate the infection). Cell type and time point are not known. V usage is TRBV11-2 and J usage is TRBJ2-3; D might be TRBD1 (6 bases). The specimen was PBMCs or a T cell subset sorted from them (not recorded which). CDR3 region: CASSFGSGTRSTDTQYF. For the CDR3, the DNA is TGTGCCAGCAGCTTTGGTTCCGGGACACGAAGCACAGATACGCAGTATTTT. Looking up the rest from reference TRBV11-2 and TRBJ2-3 gives the full variable domain: EAGVAQSPRYKIIEKRQSVAFWCNPISGHATLYWYQQILGQGPKLLIQFQNNGVVDDSQLPKDRFSAERLKGVDSTLKIQPAKLEDSAVYLCASSFGSGTRSTDTQYFGPGTRLTVL.